The clone carrying this T cell receptor (beta chain) was seen at least ten times. Antigen: not known. Trimming removed 4 bases from V and 0 bases from J; junction bases left unmatched: 2. Germline V gives CDR1 LGHNA, CDR2 YNFKEQ. CDR3 length: 15 amino acids. One entry per CDR3 protein, called by TCRdb with MiXCR from the 5' RACE reads. This table has 280,000 or so distinct CDR3 sequences, roughly 8.2% appearing once. The data are from a study of T-cell memory formation after mild COVID-19. Study results and caveats: The pre-infection memory compartment contained some responding clones, suggesting cross-reactive memory joined. Later expanders leaned toward CD4+, whereas clones contracting from day 15 to 85 were balanced CD4/CD8. Shrinking CD4+ clones were chiefly CM and EM; CD8+ ones were chiefly EMRA. Whether day 37 second-wave clones are SARS-CoV-2-specific was not confirmed.

This TCR was recovered from a man between 18 and 29 years old who had mild COVID-19 (a few samples of this study predate the infection). Cell type and time point are not known. V is TRBV4-2 and J is TRBJ2-1; 8 bases fit TRBD2. The material sequenced was PBMCs or a T cell subset sorted from them (not recorded which). The CDR3 nucleotides read TGTGCCAGCAGCCCCGCGGGGGGCTCCTACAATGAGCAGTTCTTC. The encoded protein is CASSPAGGSYNEQFF.